Listed below are T cell receptor beta chains from one sample, sequenced in a study of blood T cell repertoires in COVID-19. TCRdb's table, derived via immunoSEQ multiplex PCR, lists solely in-frame clones and lacks some. Among about 100,000 clones listed, more than 75% were seen once. Sequencing used peripheral blood. The receptors stem from a human donor in a cohort sampled during active COVID-19. Both conserved end residues are part of each CDR3. Each record gives: V gene, J gene, clone size, D gene, CDR3 DNA, CDR3 protein. D genes are given only for firm matches. Expanded clones are given a class, and other clones once, few, many or no size at all.

v_call: TRBV28
j_call: TRBJ2-7
clone_size: .
d_call: TRBD1
cdr3_nt: TGTGCCTGCACCGTTGGACAGGACCTCTCCTACGAGCAGTACTTC
cdr3_aa: CACTVGQDLSYEQYF

v_call: TRBV7-2
j_call: TRBJ2-3
clone_size: .
d_call: TRBD2
cdr3_nt: TGTGCCAGCAGCTTGACTAGCGGGAGTTCTGATACGCAGTATTTT
cdr3_aa: CASSLTSGSSDTQYF

v_call: TRBV11-1
j_call: TRBJ2-3
clone_size: .
d_call: .
cdr3_nt: TGTGCCAGCAGCTTAAGGCGGGTCAGGGGAGATACGCAGTATTTT
cdr3_aa: CASSLRRVRGDTQYF

v_call: TRBV29-1
j_call: TRBJ1-1
clone_size: .
d_call: .
cdr3_nt: TGCAGCGCGTATAAAAGCAGGGAGGGGGGCACTGAAGCTTTCTTT
cdr3_aa: CSAYKSREGGTEAFF

v_call: TRBV9
j_call: TRBJ2-6
clone_size: .
d_call: TRBD1
cdr3_nt: TGTGCCAGCAGCGTAAGACCACAGGGGATTCCTGGGGCCAACGTCCTGACTTTC
cdr3_aa: CASSVRPQGIPGANVLTF

v_call: TRBV20-1
j_call: TRBJ2-1
clone_size: .
d_call: TRBD1
cdr3_nt: TGCAGTGCTACCACAGGGGCTGAGCAGTTCTTC
cdr3_aa: CSATTGAEQFF

v_call: TRBV6-4
j_call: TRBJ2-3
clone_size: .
d_call: .
cdr3_nt: TGTGCCAGCAGGAGGGAGGGCACAGATACGCAGTATTTT
cdr3_aa: CASRREGTDTQYF

v_call: TRBV3-1/TRBV3-2
j_call: TRBJ1-1
clone_size: .
d_call: .
cdr3_nt: TGTGCCAGCAGCCAGGGGGCGCCGAGAACTGAAGCTTTCTTT
cdr3_aa: CASSQGAPRTEAFF

v_call: TRBV7-9
j_call: TRBJ1-2
clone_size: .
d_call: .
cdr3_nt: TGTGCCAGCAGCTTAGAGATGAGCTATGGCTACACCTTC
cdr3_aa: CASSLEMSYGYTF

v_call: TRBV18
j_call: TRBJ2-1
clone_size: .
d_call: TRBD1
cdr3_nt: TGTGCCAGCTCAGCCCTCGGACAGGGAAACTACAATGAGCAGTTCTTC
cdr3_aa: CASSALGQGNYNEQFF

v_call: TRBV7-3
j_call: TRBJ2-1
clone_size: .
d_call: TRBD2
cdr3_nt: TGTGCCAGCAGCACCTCGACTAGCGGGGAAGGCGATGAGCAGTTCTTC
cdr3_aa: CASSTSTSGEGDEQFF

v_call: TRBV28
j_call: TRBJ2-1
clone_size: once
d_call: TRBD2
cdr3_nt: TGTGCCGGACCCCGTCGGACTAGCGGGCACTACAATGAGCAGTTCTTC
cdr3_aa: CAGPRRTSGHYNEQFF

v_call: TRBV4-1
j_call: TRBJ2-7
clone_size: .
d_call: TRBD2
cdr3_nt: TGCGCCAGCAGCCAAGATTCTAGAGCGGGGAACTACTACGAGCAGTACTTC
cdr3_aa: CASSQDSRAGNYYEQYF

v_call: TRBV2
j_call: TRBJ2-1
clone_size: .
d_call: .
cdr3_nt: TGTGCCAGCAGGGAGGGACTCCCAAACAATGAGCAGTTCTTC
cdr3_aa: CASREGLPNNEQFF

v_call: TRBV28
j_call: TRBJ1-2
clone_size: once
d_call: .
cdr3_nt: TGTGCCAGCAGACGGGGGGGTGGCTACACCTTC
cdr3_aa: CASRRGGGYTF

v_call: TRBV27
j_call: TRBJ2-7
clone_size: .
d_call: TRBD1
cdr3_nt: TGTGCCAGCAGTTTAGGGACAGGGAGTGCCGAGCAGTACTTC
cdr3_aa: CASSLGTGSAEQYF

v_call: TRBV27
j_call: TRBJ2-3
clone_size: .
d_call: TRBD2
cdr3_nt: TGTGCCAGCTATCCTAGCGGGAGGCCAGATACGCAGTATTTT
cdr3_aa: CASYPSGRPDTQYF

v_call: TRBV19
j_call: TRBJ2-1
clone_size: .
d_call: TRBD1
cdr3_nt: TGTGCCAGTAGTCCTCGGGACAGAAGAAGCTCCTACAATGAGCAGTTCTTC
cdr3_aa: CASSPRDRRSSYNEQFF

v_call: TRBV20-1
j_call: TRBJ1-2
clone_size: once
d_call: .
cdr3_nt: TGCAGTGCTACTATCCCGGGGGGCTACACCTTC
cdr3_aa: CSATIPGGYTF

v_call: TRBV14
j_call: TRBJ2-7
clone_size: .
d_call: .
cdr3_nt: TGTGCCAGCAGCCAAGCCTTAGGACAGTCCTACGAGCAGTACTTC
cdr3_aa: CASSQALGQSYEQYF

v_call: TRBV7-8
j_call: TRBJ1-1
clone_size: .
d_call: .
cdr3_nt: TGTGCCAGCAATCCGGCCATCGACACTTTGAGGAACACTGAAGCTTTCTTT
cdr3_aa: CASNPAIDTLRNTEAFF

v_call: TRBV7-8
j_call: TRBJ2-1
clone_size: .
d_call: TRBD2
cdr3_nt: TGTGCCAGCCGTGTTGGGACTAGTGACAATGAGCAGTTCTTC
cdr3_aa: CASRVGTSDNEQFF

v_call: TRBV6-5
j_call: TRBJ2-7
clone_size: .
d_call: TRBD2
cdr3_nt: TGTGCCAGCAGACATACTAGCGGGAACACCTACGAGCAGTACTTC
cdr3_aa: CASRHTSGNTYEQYF

v_call: TRBV2
j_call: TRBJ2-5
clone_size: once
d_call: .
cdr3_nt: TGTGCCAGCAGTAGACAGACCCAAGAGACCCAGTACTTC
cdr3_aa: CASSRQTQETQYF

v_call: TRBV7-3
j_call: TRBJ1-5
clone_size: .
d_call: .
cdr3_nt: TGTGCCAGCAGCTTACAGGGTGGCGGGGCCCAGCATTTT
cdr3_aa: CASSLQGGGAQHF

v_call: TRBV4-1
j_call: TRBJ2-7
clone_size: few
d_call: TRBD2
cdr3_nt: TGCGCCAGCAGCCAGACCTCGGCGGGAGGGGTAGAGCAGTACTTC
cdr3_aa: CASSQTSAGGVEQYF

v_call: TRBV19
j_call: TRBJ1-5
clone_size: .
d_call: TRBD1
cdr3_nt: TGTGCCAGTAGTATAGTGTTCCAGGGGGCAGGCCAGCCCCAGCATTTT
cdr3_aa: CASSIVFQGAGQPQHF

v_call: TRBV28
j_call: TRBJ1-1
clone_size: few
d_call: .
cdr3_nt: TGTGCCAGCAGTTTGGCCCAAACATTGAACACTGAAGCTTTCTTT
cdr3_aa: CASSLAQTLNTEAFF

v_call: TRBV9
j_call: TRBJ1-5
clone_size: few
d_call: .
cdr3_nt: TGTGCCAGCAGCGTAGACGGGACTGGGCGGCCCCAGCATTTT
cdr3_aa: CASSVDGTGRPQHF

v_call: TRBV7-2
j_call: TRBJ2-3
clone_size: .
d_call: .
cdr3_nt: TGTGCCAGCAGCTGGGCGTTGAGCACAGATACGCAGTATTTT
cdr3_aa: CASSWALSTDTQYF

v_call: TRBV9
j_call: TRBJ2-6
clone_size: .
d_call: .
cdr3_nt: TGTGCCAGCAGCGCCCATTCCTGGGCAGGGGCCAACGTCCTGACTTTC
cdr3_aa: CASSAHSWAGANVLTF

v_call: TRBV7-2
j_call: TRBJ1-5
clone_size: .
d_call: TRBD1
cdr3_nt: TGTGCCAGCAGCTTATGGTCAGGGGGCAACCAGCCCCAGCATTTT
cdr3_aa: CASSLWSGGNQPQHF

v_call: TRBV7-3
j_call: TRBJ2-1
clone_size: .
d_call: .
cdr3_nt: TGTGCCAGCAGCTCGAGAGGGGGGGTTGAGCAGTTCTTC
cdr3_aa: CASSSRGGVEQFF

v_call: TRBV12-3/TRBV12-4
j_call: TRBJ1-1
clone_size: .
d_call: .
cdr3_nt: TGTGCCAGCAGCGACATACTGAACACTGAAGCTTTCTTT
cdr3_aa: CASSDILNTEAFF

v_call: TRBV29-1
j_call: TRBJ1-1
clone_size: .
d_call: .
cdr3_nt: TGCAGCGTTGAATCAGTCTTGAACACTGAAGCTTTCTTT
cdr3_aa: CSVESVLNTEAFF

v_call: TRBV18
j_call: TRBJ2-1
clone_size: .
d_call: TRBD2
cdr3_nt: TGTGCCAGCTCACCCGGGGGGTCCAGCGGGGGCAATGAGCAGTTCTTC
cdr3_aa: CASSPGGSSGGNEQFF

v_call: TRBV18
j_call: TRBJ1-5
clone_size: .
d_call: .
cdr3_nt: TGTGCCAGCTCACCACGGGGGGGGCGGGATAGCAATCAGCCCCAGCATTTT
cdr3_aa: CASSPRGGRDSNQPQHF

v_call: TRBV6-5
j_call: TRBJ2-5
clone_size: .
d_call: .
cdr3_nt: TGTGCCAGCTTACGTTCCAGTGGAGAGACCCAGTACTTC
cdr3_aa: CASLRSSGETQYF

v_call: TRBV4-3
j_call: TRBJ1-2
clone_size: .
d_call: .
cdr3_nt: TGCGCCAGCAGCCAAGTCACGGGGGGACGTGGCTACACCTTC
cdr3_aa: CASSQVTGGRGYTF

v_call: TRBV3-1/TRBV3-2
j_call: TRBJ2-7
clone_size: .
d_call: TRBD2
cdr3_nt: TGTGCCAGCAGCCAAGAGGGACTAAGCGGGACCCACGAGCAGTACTTC
cdr3_aa: CASSQEGLSGTHEQYF

v_call: TRBV5-1
j_call: TRBJ2-2
clone_size: .
d_call: .
cdr3_nt: TGCGCCAGCAGCTTACAGCGGGCGGGACCCCGCTCGAACACCGGGGAGCTGTTTTTT
cdr3_aa: CASSLQRAGPRSNTGELFF

v_call: TRBV6-1
j_call: TRBJ1-2
clone_size: .
d_call: .
cdr3_nt: TGTGCCAGCAGTGACCACCGGGACTCCGCAGGAGATGGCTACACCTTC
cdr3_aa: CASSDHRDSAGDGYTF

v_call: TRBV3-1/TRBV3-2
j_call: TRBJ2-2
clone_size: .
d_call: .
cdr3_nt: TGTGCCAGCAGCCGCCCCGCGAGGACCGGGGAGCTGTTTTTT
cdr3_aa: CASSRPARTGELFF

v_call: TRBV12-3/TRBV12-4
j_call: TRBJ2-7
clone_size: .
d_call: .
cdr3_nt: TGTGCCAGCAGTCCCACAGGGGGGGACGAGCAGTACTTC
cdr3_aa: CASSPTGGDEQYF

v_call: TRBV6-2/TRBV6-3
j_call: TRBJ2-1
clone_size: few
d_call: TRBD2
cdr3_nt: TGTGCCAGCAGTTACTCCGGGGAGGGTGAGCAGTTCTTC
cdr3_aa: CASSYSGEGEQFF